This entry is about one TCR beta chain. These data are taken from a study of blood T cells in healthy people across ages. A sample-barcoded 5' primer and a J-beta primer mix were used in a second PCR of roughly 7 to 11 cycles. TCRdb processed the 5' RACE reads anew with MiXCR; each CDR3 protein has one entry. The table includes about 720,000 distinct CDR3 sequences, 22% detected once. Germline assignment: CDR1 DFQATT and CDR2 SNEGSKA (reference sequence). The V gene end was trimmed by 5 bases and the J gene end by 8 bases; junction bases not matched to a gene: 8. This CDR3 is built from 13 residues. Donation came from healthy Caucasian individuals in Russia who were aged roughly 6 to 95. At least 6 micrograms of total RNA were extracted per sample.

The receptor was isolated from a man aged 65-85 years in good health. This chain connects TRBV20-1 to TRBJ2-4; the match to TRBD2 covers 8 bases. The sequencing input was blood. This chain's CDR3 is CSAPSGSGDIQYF. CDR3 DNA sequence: TGCAGTGCTCCCAGCGGGAGCGGGGACATTCAGTACTTC.